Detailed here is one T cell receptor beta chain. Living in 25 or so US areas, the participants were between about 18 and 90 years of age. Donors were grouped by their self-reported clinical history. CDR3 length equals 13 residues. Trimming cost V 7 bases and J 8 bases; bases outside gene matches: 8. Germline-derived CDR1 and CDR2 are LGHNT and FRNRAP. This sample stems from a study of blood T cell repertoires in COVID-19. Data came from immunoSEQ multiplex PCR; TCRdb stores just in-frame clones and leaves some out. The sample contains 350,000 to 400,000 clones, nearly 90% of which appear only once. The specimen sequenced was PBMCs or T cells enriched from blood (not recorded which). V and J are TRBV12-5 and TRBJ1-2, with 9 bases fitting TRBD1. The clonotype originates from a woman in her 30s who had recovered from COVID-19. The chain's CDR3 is CASAPGQGRGYTF. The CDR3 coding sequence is TGTGCTAGTGCCCCTGGACAGGGGAGGGGCTACACCTTC.